This TCR beta chain was recorded in a study of TIL therapy for anti-PD-1-resistant metastatic lung cancer. Overall study context: Tumors had a median PD-L1 proportion score of approximately 6%.

The germline gives CDR1 MDHEN, CDR2 SYDVKM. Trimming pared 9 bases from V and 2 bases from J, leaving 14 bases between. CDR3 length: 15 amino acids. This was the immunoSEQ v3 assay. Libraries were sequenced to around 2 million read pairs (survey) or roughly 4.5-6 million (deep). Clones were sequenced by immunoSEQ multiplex PCR, and TCRdb holds only the in-frame ones, with some missing. This sample yields tens of thousands of clones, of which 69% are seen a single time; 5.5% to 8.5% belongs to the top ten. Described time point: pre-treatment sample, taken before nivolumab and TIL therapy. Patients were adults with stage 4 NSCLC.

This chain joins TRBV28 and TRBJ2-6, with a possible D match to TRBD1 (5 bases). The input for sequencing was blood, taken at baseline. The TCR was taken from a person between 25 and 80 years old with non-small cell lung cancer. CDR3 coding DNA: TGTGCCAGTCAAGTCAGGGTTACTGGGGCCAACGTCCTGACTTTC. This encodes CASQVRVTGANVLTF.